This record covers a single TCR beta chain. Unmatched junction bases numbered 5, after V lost 0 bases and J lost 0 bases. Germline V gene sequence: CDR1 KGHSH, CDR2 LQKENI. There are 17 residues in the CDR3. Patients of the Seattle cohort, enrolled during active infection, were followed longitudinally. These data are taken from a study of blood T cell repertoires in COVID-19. Libraries were prepared by immunoSEQ multiplex PCR; TCRdb keeps only in-frame clonotypes and omits some of them. The table shows under 250,000 clones, with 70% to 90% occurring only once. This chain links TRBV18 with TRBJ2-3; 8 bases fit TRBD2. The sequence was collected from a man over 45 with COVID-19, enrolled during active disease. The source material was peripheral blood. CDR3 bases: TGTGCCAGCTCACCACCTCTTGCTAGCGGGAGCACAGATACGCAGTATTTT. Residues: CASSPPLASGSTDTQYF.